The source of this TCR beta chain is a study of blood T cells in healthy people across ages. Then a second PCR, running roughly 7 to 12 cycles, was carried out with a sample-barcoded 5' primer and a J-beta primer mix. TCRdb reprocessed the 5' RACE reads with MiXCR, giving one entry per CDR3 protein. The data show hundreds of thousands of distinct CDR3 sequences, with about three fifths seen just once and approximately 20% held by the top ten. This TCR derives from a young man in good health. The specimen was blood.

In DNA form, the CDR3 reads TGCAGTGCGTGGAGTAATCAGCCCCAGCATTTT. This codes for CSAWSNQPQHF. The chain combines TRBV20-1 with TRBJ1-5; the D is unclear. The CDR3 consists of 11 residues. V shed 6 bases and J shed 4 bases, with 7 bases lying between them. Looked up from germline, CDR1 is DFQATT and CDR2 is SNEGSKA (reference sequence).